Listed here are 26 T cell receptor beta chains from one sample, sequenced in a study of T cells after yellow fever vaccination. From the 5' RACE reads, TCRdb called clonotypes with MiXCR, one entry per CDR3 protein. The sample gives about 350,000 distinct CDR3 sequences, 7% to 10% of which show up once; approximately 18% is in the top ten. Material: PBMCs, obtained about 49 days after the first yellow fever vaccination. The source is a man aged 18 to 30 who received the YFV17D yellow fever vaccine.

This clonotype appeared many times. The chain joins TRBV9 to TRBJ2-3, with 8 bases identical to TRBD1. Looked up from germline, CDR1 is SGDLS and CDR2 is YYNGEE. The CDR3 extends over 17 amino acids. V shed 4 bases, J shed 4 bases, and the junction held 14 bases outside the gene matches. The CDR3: CASSSSTGVRFADTQYF. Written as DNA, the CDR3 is TGTGCCAGCAGCTCCTCGACAGGGGTACGGTTCGCAGATACGCAGTATTTT.

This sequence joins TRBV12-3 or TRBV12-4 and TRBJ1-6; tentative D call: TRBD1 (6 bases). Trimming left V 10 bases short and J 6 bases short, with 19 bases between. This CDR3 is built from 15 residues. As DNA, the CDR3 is TGTGCCACCACGCCAGTTGGACAGAGTAATTCACCCCTCCACTTT. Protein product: CATTPVGQSNSPLHF.

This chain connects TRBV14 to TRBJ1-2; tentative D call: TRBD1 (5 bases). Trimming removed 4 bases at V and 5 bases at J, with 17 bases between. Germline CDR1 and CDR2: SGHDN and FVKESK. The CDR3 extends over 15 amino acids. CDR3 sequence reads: CASSPRPMGEYGYTF. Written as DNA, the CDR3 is TGTGCCAGCAGCCCTAGGCCGATGGGGGAATATGGCTACACCTTC.

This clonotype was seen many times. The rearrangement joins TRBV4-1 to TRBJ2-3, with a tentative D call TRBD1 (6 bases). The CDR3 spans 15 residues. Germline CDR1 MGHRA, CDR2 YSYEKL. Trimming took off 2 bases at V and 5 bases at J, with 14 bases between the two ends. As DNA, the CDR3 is TGCGCCAGCAGCCAACCACAGGGATTTGTAGATACGCAGTATTTT. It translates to CASSQPQGFVDTQYF.

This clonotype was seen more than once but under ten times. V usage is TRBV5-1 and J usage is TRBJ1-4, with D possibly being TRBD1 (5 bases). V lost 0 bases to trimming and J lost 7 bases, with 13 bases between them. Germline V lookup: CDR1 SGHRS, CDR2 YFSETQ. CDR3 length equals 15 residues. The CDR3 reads CASSLVPGQGEKLFF. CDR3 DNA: TGCGCCAGCAGCTTGGTGCCAGGGCAGGGTGAAAAACTGTTTTTT.

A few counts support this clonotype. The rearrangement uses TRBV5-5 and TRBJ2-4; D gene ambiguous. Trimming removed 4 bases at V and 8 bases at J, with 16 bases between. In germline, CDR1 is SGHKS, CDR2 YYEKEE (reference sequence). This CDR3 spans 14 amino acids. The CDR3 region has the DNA TGTGCCAGCAGCCCCGCCAACACACGGGACATTCAGTACTTC. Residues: CASSPANTRDIQYF.

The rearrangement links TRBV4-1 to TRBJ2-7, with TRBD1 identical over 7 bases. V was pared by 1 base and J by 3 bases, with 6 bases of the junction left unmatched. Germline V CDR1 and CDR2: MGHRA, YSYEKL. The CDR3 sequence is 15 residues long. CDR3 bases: TGCGCCAGCAGCCAAGTCCCGACAGGGTTCTACGAGCAGTACGTC. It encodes CASSQVPTGFYEQYV.

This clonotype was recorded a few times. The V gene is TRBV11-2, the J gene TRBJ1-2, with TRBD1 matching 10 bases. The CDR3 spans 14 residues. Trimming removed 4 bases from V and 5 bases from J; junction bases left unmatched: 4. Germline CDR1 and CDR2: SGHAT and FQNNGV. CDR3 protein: CASSWGQGLYGYTF. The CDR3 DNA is TGTGCCAGCAGCTGGGGACAGGGGCTGTATGGCTACACCTTC.

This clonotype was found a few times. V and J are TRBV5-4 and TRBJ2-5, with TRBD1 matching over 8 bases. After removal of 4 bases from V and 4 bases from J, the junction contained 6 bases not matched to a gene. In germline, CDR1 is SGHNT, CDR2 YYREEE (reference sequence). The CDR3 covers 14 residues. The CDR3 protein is CASSLQGAPETQYF. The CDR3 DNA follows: TGTGCCAGCAGCCTCCAGGGGGCTCCAGAGACCCAGTACTTC.

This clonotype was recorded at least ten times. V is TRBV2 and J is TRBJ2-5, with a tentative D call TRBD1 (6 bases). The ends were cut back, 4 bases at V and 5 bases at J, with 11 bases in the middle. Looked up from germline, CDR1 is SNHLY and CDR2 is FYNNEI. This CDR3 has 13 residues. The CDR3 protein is CASSGRGVETQYF. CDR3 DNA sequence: TGTGCCAGCAGTGGCAGGGGAGTGGAGACCCAGTACTTC.

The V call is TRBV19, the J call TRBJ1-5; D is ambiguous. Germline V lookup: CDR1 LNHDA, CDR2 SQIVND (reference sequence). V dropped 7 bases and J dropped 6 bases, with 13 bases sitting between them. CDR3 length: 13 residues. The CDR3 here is CASTFSRSQPQHF. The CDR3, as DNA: TGTGCCAGTACCTTCTCGCGGAGTCAGCCCCAGCATTTT.

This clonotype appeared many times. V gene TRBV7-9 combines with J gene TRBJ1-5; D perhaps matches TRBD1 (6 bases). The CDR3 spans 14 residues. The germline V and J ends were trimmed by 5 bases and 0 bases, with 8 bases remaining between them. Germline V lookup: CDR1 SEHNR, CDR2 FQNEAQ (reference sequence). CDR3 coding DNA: TGTGCCAGCAGCGCGGACAGTAGCAATCAGCCCCAGCATTTT. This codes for CASSADSSNQPQHF.

CDR3 loop: CASSGDVGNSPLHF. The CDR3 bases are TGTGCCAGCAGCGGGGATGTGGGTAATTCACCCCTCCACTTT. The chain links TRBV5-5 to TRBJ1-6; D gene ambiguous. The V end was cut by 4 bases, the J end by 6 bases, with 11 bases between. CDR1 is SGHKS and CDR2 is YYEKEE in the germline V gene (reference sequence). CDR3 length: 14 residues.

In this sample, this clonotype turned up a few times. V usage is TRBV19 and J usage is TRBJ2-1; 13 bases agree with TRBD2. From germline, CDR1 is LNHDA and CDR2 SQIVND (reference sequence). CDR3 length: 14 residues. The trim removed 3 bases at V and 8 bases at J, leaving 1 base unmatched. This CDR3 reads CASSMGLAGYEQFF. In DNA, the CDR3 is TGTGCCAGTAGTATGGGACTAGCGGGGTATGAGCAGTTCTTC. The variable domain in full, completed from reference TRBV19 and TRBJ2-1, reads DGGITQSPKYLFRKEGQNVTLSCEQNLNHDAMYWYRQDPGQGLRLIYYSQIVNDFQKGDIAEGYSVSREKKESFPLTVTSAQKNPTAFYLCASSMGLAGYEQFFGPGTRLTVL.

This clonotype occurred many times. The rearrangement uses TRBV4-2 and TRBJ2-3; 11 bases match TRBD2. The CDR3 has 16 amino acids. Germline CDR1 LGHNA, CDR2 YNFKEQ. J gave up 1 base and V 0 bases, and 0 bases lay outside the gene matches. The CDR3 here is CASSQEGLAGTDTQYF. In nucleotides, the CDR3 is TGTGCCAGCAGCCAAGAGGGACTAGCGGGCACAGATACGCAGTATTTT.

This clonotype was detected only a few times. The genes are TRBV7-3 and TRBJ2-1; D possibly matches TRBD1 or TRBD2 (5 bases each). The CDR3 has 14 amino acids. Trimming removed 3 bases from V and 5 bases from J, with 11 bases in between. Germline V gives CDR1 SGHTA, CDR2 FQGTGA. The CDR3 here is CASSLGTNNNEQFF. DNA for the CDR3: TGTGCCAGCAGCTTGGGGACGAATAACAATGAGCAGTTCTTC.

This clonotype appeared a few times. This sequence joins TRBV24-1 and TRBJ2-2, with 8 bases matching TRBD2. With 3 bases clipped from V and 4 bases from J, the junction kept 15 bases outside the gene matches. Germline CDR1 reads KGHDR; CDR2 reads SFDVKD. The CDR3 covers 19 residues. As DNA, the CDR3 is TGTGCCACCAGTGATCCCAGCCGGGGGGGCGGGGCTGTCACCGGGGAGCTGTTTTTT. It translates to CATSDPSRGGGAVTGELFF.

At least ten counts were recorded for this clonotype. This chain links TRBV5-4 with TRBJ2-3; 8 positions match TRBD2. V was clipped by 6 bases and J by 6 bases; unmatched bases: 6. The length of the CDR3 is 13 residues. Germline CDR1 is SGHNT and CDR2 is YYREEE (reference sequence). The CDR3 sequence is CASKNSGVDTQYF. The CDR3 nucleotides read TGTGCCAGCAAGAATAGCGGGGTGGATACGCAGTATTTT. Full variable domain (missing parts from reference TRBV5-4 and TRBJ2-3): ETGVTQSPTHLIKTRGQQVTLRCSSQSGHNTVSWYQQALGQGPQFIFQYYREEENGRGNFPPRFSGLQFPNYSSELNVNALELDDSALYLCASKNSGVDTQYFGPGTRLTVL.

CDR3 in DNA: TGTGCCGGCGGGCGGCCCGGGGAAGGTGGCTACACCTTC. Its protein is CAGGRPGEGGYTF. V and J are TRBV7-9 and TRBJ1-2; D is unresolved. V dropped 11 bases and J dropped 7 bases, with 20 bases sitting between them. This CDR3 spans 13 amino acids. Germline V gives CDR1 SEHNR, CDR2 FQNEAQ (reference sequence).

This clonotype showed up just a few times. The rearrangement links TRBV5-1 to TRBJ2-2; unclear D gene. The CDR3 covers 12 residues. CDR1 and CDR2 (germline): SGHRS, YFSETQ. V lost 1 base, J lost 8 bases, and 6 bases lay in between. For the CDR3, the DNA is TGCGCCAGCAGCTTGATGGGAGGGGAGCTGTTTTTT. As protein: CASSLMGGELFF.

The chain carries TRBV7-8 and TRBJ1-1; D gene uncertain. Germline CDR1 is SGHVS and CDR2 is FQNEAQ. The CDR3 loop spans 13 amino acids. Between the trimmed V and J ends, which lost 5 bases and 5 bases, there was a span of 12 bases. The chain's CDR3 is CASSGQQITEAFF. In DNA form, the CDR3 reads TGTGCCAGCAGCGGTCAACAGATTACTGAAGCTTTCTTT.

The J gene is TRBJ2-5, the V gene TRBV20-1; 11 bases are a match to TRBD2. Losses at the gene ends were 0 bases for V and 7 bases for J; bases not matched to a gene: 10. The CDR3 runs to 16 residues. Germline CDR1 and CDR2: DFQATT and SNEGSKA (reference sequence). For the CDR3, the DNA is TGCAGTGCTAGAGATGGGCGACTAGCGGGGTACGGGACCCAGTACTTC. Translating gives CSARDGRLAGYGTQYF.

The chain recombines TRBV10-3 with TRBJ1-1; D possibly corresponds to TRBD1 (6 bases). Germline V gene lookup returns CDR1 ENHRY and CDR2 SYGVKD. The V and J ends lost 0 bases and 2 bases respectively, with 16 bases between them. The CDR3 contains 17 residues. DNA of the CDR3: TGTGCCATCAGTGAGTCGACAGGTGGGGACCCCAACACTGAAGCTTTCTTT. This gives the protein CAISESTGGDPNTEAFF.

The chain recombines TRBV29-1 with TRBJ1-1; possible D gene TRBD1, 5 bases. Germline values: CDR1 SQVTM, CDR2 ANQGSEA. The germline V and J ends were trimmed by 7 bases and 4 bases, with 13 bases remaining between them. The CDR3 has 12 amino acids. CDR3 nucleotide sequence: TGCAGCGGGGGACGGGGAGGCACTGAAGCTTTCTTT. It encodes CSGGRGGTEAFF.

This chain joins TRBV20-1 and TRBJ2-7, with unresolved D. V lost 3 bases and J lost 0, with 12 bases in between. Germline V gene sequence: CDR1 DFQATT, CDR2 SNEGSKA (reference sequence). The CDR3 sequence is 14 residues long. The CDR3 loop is CSARRGRSSYEQYV. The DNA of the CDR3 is TGCAGTGCTAGGAGAGGTCGAAGCTCCTACGAGCAGTACGTC.

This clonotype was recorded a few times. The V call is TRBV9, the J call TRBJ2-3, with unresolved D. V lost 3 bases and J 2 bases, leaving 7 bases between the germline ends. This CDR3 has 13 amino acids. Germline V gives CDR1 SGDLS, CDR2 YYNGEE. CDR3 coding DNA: TGTGCCAGCAGCGAGGACCACACAGATACGCAGTATTTT. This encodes CASSEDHTDTQYF.